This TCR beta chain was obtained from a study of blood T cell repertoires in COVID-19 (dated by TCRdb to 2018 to 2021). Notes on the research overall: Samples covering the acute and convalescent phases of COVID-19 were provided by collaborators in the United States, Italy and Spain. The prospective study material was composed of cDNA or gDNA derived from T cells, B-cell-depleted T cells, or PBMCs. Deeply sampled blood TCRbeta repertoires from subjects exposed to, actively infected with, or recovered from COVID-19 were included in the dataset. The repertoires were released in a freely available public database meant as a resource for research on the immune response to SARS-CoV-2. Samples were obtained from the ongoing ImmuneRACE study (first 160 participants) and from about 1,300 subjects provided by 6 global collaborators. A de-identified subject ID, COVID-19 status, age in years and sex were almost always included in the sample metadata. Where available, HLA class I and class II types were obtained from metadata supplied by the sample provider rather than from assay-based typing. The investigation overall reported the following: The quantity of clinical and demographic metadata differed by source and by participant and was supplied without curation.

Points on this clone: Its recognized antigen is unknown. Per-base qualities were not stored, and no clone one base away is much larger.

At one collaborating source in Seattle, patients were enrolled during active infection and were followed longitudinally through the course of disease. Each collaborating institution followed its own protocols to collect whole blood in K2EDTA tubes. Collaborator samples were shipped for TCRbeta analysis as frozen whole blood, isolated PBMCs, or DNA extracted from either sample type. The cysteine opens and the phenylalanine closes a CDR3 of 16 amino acids. The sequence is cut down to CDR3 DNA, 48 bases in frame from base 1. The germline V gene encodes CDR1 MNHNS and CDR2 SASEGT. V was cut back by 2 bases and J by 0 bases, leaving a gap of 11 bases between them. TCRbeta CDR3 regions were amplified from genomic DNA by means of the immunoSEQ Assay, a bias-controlled multiplex PCR. On the study's bioinformatics: The number of nucleated cells in each sample was estimated by amplification of reference gene primers within the assay. To quantify the absolute abundance of each unique TCRbeta CDR3 rearrangement, sequence reads were collapsed and filtered. Productive Simpson clonality was computed per sample as the square root of Simpson's diversity index over productive rearrangements. TCRdb holds this immuneACCESS table with in-frame rearrangements only. Some clones are missing; in checked studies, unresolved V genes explain under half, and the rest has no known cause. That table gives V, J and clone size, and the DNA gave D and trimming. The sample data list some 58,000 clones, and approximately 80% of these were observed just once. The ten largest clones capture more than 30% of the sample.

Material: peripheral blood. The chain links TRBV6-1 with TRBJ1-5, with no D gene named confidently. The receptor comes from a man in his 60s with COVID-19, enrolled during active disease. In nucleotide form, the sequence is TGTGCCAGCAGTGAATTCTCCAGGTTTAGCAATCAGCCCCAGCATTTT. Translated, this gives CASSEFSRFSNQPQHF.